Listed below are T cell receptor beta chains from one sample, sequenced in a study of early T cells in non-severe SARS-CoV-2 infection. In TCRdb, the 5' RACE reads were re-called with MiXCR into one record per CDR3 protein. This table has 32,000 or so distinct CDR3 sequences, about 6.1% appearing once. The sample consisted of whole blood. The receptor set was obtained from an adult who was a healthcare worker with PCR-confirmed SARS-CoV-2 infection or an uninfected control (not recorded which). The CDR3 runs from the conserved cysteine through the conserved F or W. The order of the fields is clone size, V gene, D gene, J gene, CDR3 protein, CDR3 DNA. D genes are given only for firm matches. Not all rows give a size; the values are once, few, many and, for expanded clones, a class.

few	TRBV18	.	TRBJ1-3	CASSPERGELSGNTIYF	TGTGCCAGCTCACCCGAGAGGGGGGAACTCTCTGGAAACACCATATATTTT
many	TRBV5-6	.	TRBJ2-5	CASSLVGEETQYF	TGTGCCAGCAGCTTAGTGGGAGAAGAGACCCAGTACTTC
many	TRBV5-1	.	TRBJ2-7	CASSHPASSYEQYF	TGCGCCAGCAGCCATCCTGCGTCTTCCTACGAGCAGTACTTC
many	TRBV5-1	TRBD1	TRBJ1-1	CASSLASGGVTEAFF	TGCGCCAGCAGCTTGGCTTCAGGGGGCGTCACTGAAGCTTTCTTT
many	TRBV4-3	.	TRBJ1-6	CASSQVKHLYNSPLHF	TGCGCCAGCAGCCAAGTAAAGCACCTCTATAATTCACCCCTCCACTTT
.	TRBV28	TRBD1	TRBJ1-2	CASSNQGGADGYTF	TGTGCCAGCAGTAATCAGGGGGGAGCGGATGGCTACACCTTC
many	TRBV29-1	.	TRBJ2-3	CSSHRAGDTQYF	TGCAGCTCTCACAGGGCAGGAGATACGCAGTATTTT
.	TRBV6-2/TRBV6-3	.	TRBJ1-1	CASSYTINTEAFF	TGTGCCAGCAGTTACACGATTAACACTGAAGCTTTCTTT
many	TRBV29-1	.	TRBJ2-2	CSVDSLTAGTGELFF	TGCAGCGTTGATTCCCTCACTGCAGGCACCGGGGAGCTGTTTTTT
.	TRBV7-6	TRBD1	TRBJ2-7	CASSSFRDRGNEQYF	TGTGCCAGCAGCTCTTTCCGGGACAGGGGTAACGAGCAGTACTTC
few	TRBV11-2	.	TRBJ2-7	CASSPSYRDNEQYF	TGTGCCAGCAGCCCCAGTTACAGGGACAACGAGCAGTACTTC
many	TRBV7-9	.	TRBJ1-1	CASSLKAWEVDTEAFF	TGTGCCAGCAGCTTAAAGGCTTGGGAGGTTGACACTGAAGCTTTCTTT
.	TRBV29-1	.	TRBJ1-1	CSVTQRNTEAFF	TGCAGCGTGACTCAAAGGAACACTGAAGCTTTCTTT
few	TRBV6-2/TRBV6-3	.	TRBJ2-7	CASSRTGYEQYF	TGTGCCAGCAGCCGTACAGGCTACGAGCAGTACTTC
.	TRBV24-1	.	TRBJ2-2	CATSAPGKTGELFF	TGTGCCACCAGTGCACCAGGGAAAACCGGGGAGCTGTTTTTT
few	TRBV24-1	.	TRBJ1-3	CATSDMREPCSGNTIYF	TGTGCCACCAGTGATATGAGGGAACCCTGCTCTGGAAACACCATATATTTT
medium-sized	TRBV29-1	TRBD1	TRBJ1-5	CSVGSGGNQPQHF	TGCAGCGTTGGGTCAGGGGGAAATCAGCCCCAGCATTTT
.	TRBV6-5	.	TRBJ2-7	CASRPPGGQEYF	TGTGCCAGCAGGCCACCGGGGGGCCAAGAATACTTC
.	TRBV3-1	TRBD2	TRBJ2-7	CASSRGLAVTYEQYF	TGTGCCAGCAGCCGCGGACTAGCGGTTACCTACGAGCAGTACTTC
many	TRBV12-3/TRBV12-4	.	TRBJ2-2	CASSLSRADGELFF	TGTGCCAGCAGTTTAAGCAGGGCCGACGGGGAGCTGTTTTTT
.	TRBV5-1	.	TRBJ2-3	CASGSQGGGENTQYF	TGCGCCAGCGGTAGTCAAGGAGGGGGCGAAAATACGCAGTATTTT
many	TRBV29-1	.	TRBJ1-1	CSVGLMNTEAFF	TGCAGCGTTGGATTGATGAACACTGAAGCTTTCTTT
many	TRBV7-2	.	TRBJ1-5	CASSPKAGGNQPQHF	TGTGCCAGCAGCCCTAAGGCAGGGGGCAATCAGCCCCAGCATTTT
many	TRBV20-1	.	TRBJ1-1	CSARDRVETEAFF	TGCAGTGCTAGAGACAGGGTGGAAACTGAAGCTTTCTTT
many	TRBV6-6	.	TRBJ1-3	CASSSWGGKGGNTIYF	TGTGCCAGCAGTTCTTGGGGCGGAAAAGGTGGAAACACCATATATTTT
.	TRBV19	TRBD1	TRBJ2-6	CASRGTETSGANVLTF	TGTGCCAGTAGGGGGACAGAAACCTCTGGGGCCAACGTCCTGACTTTC
few	TRBV29-1	.	TRBJ2-1	CSVDSPGYNEQFF	TGCAGCGTAGACAGTCCGGGGTACAATGAGCAGTTCTTC
many	TRBV11-3	.	TRBJ1-1	CASSPTRAPNTEAFF	TGTGCCAGCAGCCCGACACGGGCCCCGAACACTGAAGCTTTCTTT
few	TRBV7-2	TRBD1	TRBJ2-2	CASSLLVGTALTGELFF	TGTGCCAGCAGCTTATTGGTGGGGACAGCCTTAACCGGGGAGCTGTTTTTT
.	TRBV12-3/TRBV12-4	.	TRBJ1-5	CASRRDSNQPQHF	TGTGCCAGCAGACGGGACAGCAATCAGCCCCAGCATTTT
many	TRBV9	TRBD1	TRBJ1-1	CASSPLITGGTEAFF	TGTGCCAGCAGCCCATTGATCACAGGGGGAACTGAAGCTTTCTTT
few	TRBV5-1	TRBD2	TRBJ2-1	CASSLGLAESSYNEQFF	TGCGCCAGCAGCTTGGGACTAGCGGAGAGCTCCTACAATGAGCAGTTCTTC
many	TRBV4-2	.	TRBJ2-1	CASSQGGARYNEQFF	TGTGCCAGCAGCCAAGGCGGGGCCCGCTACAATGAGCAGTTCTTC
.	TRBV28	.	TRBJ1-5	CASSRSQPQHF	TGTGCCAGCAGTCGCAGTCAGCCCCAGCATTTT
many	TRBV11-1	.	TRBJ2-1	CASSLEPWSYNEQFF	TGTGCCAGCAGCTTAGAACCGTGGTCCTACAATGAGCAGTTCTTC
many	TRBV5-6	.	TRBJ1-1	CASSWDIFGNTEAFF	TGTGCCAGCAGCTGGGACATTTTCGGGAACACTGAAGCTTTCTTT
.	TRBV20-1	TRBD2	TRBJ2-1	CSASRGLASNEQFF	TGCAGTGCTAGTCGGGGACTAGCGAGCAATGAGCAGTTCTTC
few	TRBV7-9	TRBD1	TRBJ1-1	CASSRRDREITEAFF	TGTGCCAGCAGCCGCCGGGACAGGGAAATCACTGAAGCTTTCTTT
many	TRBV7-2	TRBD1	TRBJ1-6	CASSFKQGNSPLHF	TGTGCCAGCAGCTTTAAACAGGGGAATTCACCCCTCCACTTT
.	TRBV2	.	TRBJ2-3	CASSQALARYTQYF	TGTGCCAGCAGTCAAGCCCTAGCACGATATACGCAGTATTTT
.	TRBV7-6	.	TRBJ1-5	CASSLAEGQPQHF	TGTGCCAGCAGCTTAGCCGAGGGGCAGCCCCAGCATTTT
few	TRBV18	.	TRBJ1-1	CASSPRGRVGTEAFF	TGTGCCAGCTCCCCCCGGGGCAGGGTAGGCACTGAAGCTTTCTTT
many	TRBV12-3/TRBV12-4	.	TRBJ2-5	CASSSDRQETQYF	TGTGCCAGCAGTTCGGACAGACAAGAGACCCAGTACTTC
many	TRBV5-4	TRBD1	TRBJ1-4	CASSLGGPGTVEKLFF	TGTGCCAGCAGCTTGGGCGGTCCTGGGACAGTTGAAAAACTGTTTTTT
many	TRBV27	TRBD1	TRBJ2-1	CATRGQGSYNEQFF	TGTGCCACCCGAGGACAGGGCTCCTACAATGAGCAGTTCTTC
many	TRBV25-1	.	TRBJ1-2	CASSQMGPTGRDGYTF	TGTGCCAGCAGTCAAATGGGCCCGACAGGCCGAGATGGCTACACCTTC
many	TRBV29-1	TRBD2	TRBJ2-5	CSPDSGEETQYF	TGCAGCCCAGATAGCGGGGAGGAGACCCAGTACTTC
few	TRBV29-1	TRBD1	TRBJ1-1	CSFSRDRNTEAFF	TGCAGCTTTTCTCGGGACAGAAACACTGAAGCTTTCTTT